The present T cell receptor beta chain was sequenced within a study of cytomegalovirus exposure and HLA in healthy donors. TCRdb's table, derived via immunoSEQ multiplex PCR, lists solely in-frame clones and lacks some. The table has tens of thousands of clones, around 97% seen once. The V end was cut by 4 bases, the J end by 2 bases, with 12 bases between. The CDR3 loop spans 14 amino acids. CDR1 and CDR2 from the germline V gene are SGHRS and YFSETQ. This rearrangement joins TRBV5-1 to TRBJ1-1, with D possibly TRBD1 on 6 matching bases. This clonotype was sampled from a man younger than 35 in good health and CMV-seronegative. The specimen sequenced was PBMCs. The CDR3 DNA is TGCGCCAGCAGCACATCGGGACAAAACACTGAAGCTTTCTTT. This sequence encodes CASSTSGQNTEAFF.